The next 6 T cell receptor beta chains were all read from a single sample in a study of technical replicates of blood from a few donors. Data came from immunoSEQ multiplex PCR; TCRdb stores just in-frame clones and leaves some out. Counted here are over 70,000 clones, nearly 98% occurring once; the ten biggest clones make up approximately 0.21%. Sequences were obtained from T cells isolated from PBMCs. These receptors originate from a human donor in good health.

The genes are TRBV13 and TRBJ2-2; a possible D gene is TRBD1 (6 bases). The V end was cut by 1 base, the J end by 6 bases, with 6 bases between. This CDR3 spans 13 amino acids. CDR1 is PRHDT, CDR2 FYEKMQ, per germline (reference sequence). The CDR3 DNA is TGTGCCAGCAGCTTAGCAGGGGCCGGGGAGCTGTTTTTT. It is translated as CASSLAGAGELFF. The variable domain in full, with the rest retrieved from reference TRBV13 and TRBJ2-2, is AAGVIQSPRHLIKEKRETATLKCYPIPRHDTVYWYQQGPGQDPQFLISFYEKMQSDKGSIPDRFSAQQFSDYHSELNMSSLELGDSALYFCASSLAGAGELFFGEGSRLTVL.

The genes are TRBV6-1 and TRBJ2-5, with D possibly TRBD2 on 5 matching bases. Germline CDR1 is MNHNS and CDR2 is SASEGT. Trimming removed 4 bases at V and 3 bases at J, with 9 bases between. CDR3 length: 13 residues. The chain's CDR3 is CASSGVREETQYF. The CDR3 DNA sequence: TGTGCCAGCAGTGGGGTGCGGGAAGAGACCCAGTACTTC.

This rearrangement joins TRBV29-1 to TRBJ2-5, with a tentative D call TRBD2 (5 bases). The V gene's germline CDR1 is SQVTM and CDR2 ANQGSEA. V was pared by 1 base and J by 5 bases, with 5 bases between. The CDR3 covers 11 residues. CDR3 amino acids: CSVEGGETQYF. CDR3 nucleotide sequence: TGCAGCGTTGAAGGAGGGGAGACCCAGTACTTC.

This clone was seen once. The chain joins TRBV2 to TRBJ2-1, with 8 bases matching TRBD2. Germline lookup yields CDR1 SNHLY and CDR2 FYNNEI. V lost 8 bases and J lost 7; bases outside the gene matches: 10. The length of the CDR3 is 14 residues. The chain's CDR3 is CASRGGFQGNEQFF. CDR3 DNA sequence: TGTGCCAGCCGGGGGGGCTTTCAGGGGAATGAGCAGTTCTTC.

The chain has TRBV20-1 and TRBJ2-2, with a tentative D call TRBD1 (7 bases). The CDR3 extends over 10 amino acids. V gave up 3 bases and J gave up 16 bases, with 12 bases separating them. Germline V gene sequence: CDR1 DFQATT, CDR2 SNEGSKA (reference sequence). CDR3 in DNA: TGCAGTGCTAGTCCCAGGGGGGAGTTTTTT. Translated, it gives CSASPRGEFF.

The chain employs TRBV2 and TRBJ2-7, with TRBD1 identical over 9 bases. Unmatched junction bases numbered 12, after V lost 7 bases and J lost 2 bases. Germline values: CDR1 SNHLY, CDR2 FYNNEI. The CDR3 sequence is 16 residues long. The CDR3 region has the DNA TGTGCCAGCAATAGCCCACCGGGACAGGGAACCTACGAGCAGTACTTC. This sequence encodes CASNSPPGQGTYEQYF.